A selection of T cell receptor beta chains follows, all from one sample in a study of shared clonotypes between healthy human individuals. Sequenced by immunoSEQ multiplex PCR; TCRdb stores in-frame clones only, minus some. Here the sample spans hundreds of thousands of clones, 73% being singletons. Sequenced: memory CD4+ T cells sorted from blood. Every receptor here comes from a woman aged 30 to 39 in good health. Each CDR3 is given with its conserved first and last residue. D genes are given only for firm matches. Size values are once, few and many counts, or a class for expanded clones, and some rows have none.

j_gene	d_gene	abundance	v_gene	CDR3aa	CDR3nt
TRBJ2-2	TRBD1	.	TRBV11-2	CASSSSPTGWGTGELFF	TGTGCCAGCAGCTCCTCCCCGACAGGGTGGGGCACCGGGGAGCTGTTTTTT
TRBJ1-2	TRBD1	.	TRBV19	CASSVTGGYGYTF	TGTGCCAGTAGTGTGACAGGGGGTTATGGCTACACCTTC
TRBJ2-7	.	few	TRBV19	CASSIAGPYEQYF	TGTGCCAGTAGTATAGCTGGCCCCTACGAGCAGTACTTC
TRBJ2-7	TRBD2	few	TRBV7-8	CASSPLGLAGYGEQYF	TGTGCCAGCAGCCCGCTGGGACTAGCGGGATATGGCGAGCAGTACTTC
TRBJ1-2	.	many	TRBV11-2	CASSPQQGHGYTF	TGTGCCAGCAGCCCACAACAGGGTCATGGCTACACCTTC
TRBJ1-4	.	.	TRBV19	CASSILPGAGQEKLFF	TGTGCCAGTAGTATCCTTCCGGGGGCGGGACAAGAAAAACTGTTTTTT
TRBJ2-3	.	.	TRBV27	CASSFRHTDTQYF	TGTGCCAGCAGTTTTCGACACACAGATACGCAGTATTTT
TRBJ2-1	.	.	TRBV12-5	CASARIISSDNEQFF	TGTGCTAGTGCCCGCATTATTAGCAGTGACAATGAGCAGTTCTTC
TRBJ1-5	.	once	TRBV7-9	CASSFPGGPQHF	TGTGCCAGCAGCTTCCCGGGGGGCCCCCAGCATTTT
TRBJ2-3	.	.	TRBV11-3	CASSSTETDTQYF	TGTGCCAGCAGCTCGACAGAGACAGATACGCAGTATTTT